The source of this T cell receptor beta chain is a study of CD8 T cells in ankylosing spondylitis. This clonotype was counted ten times or more. Antigen: not known. The TCR beta libraries were generated through quantitative 5'-RACE incorporating molecular barcodes. From the 5' RACE reads, TCRdb called clonotypes with MiXCR, one entry per CDR3 protein. The sample consists of tens of thousands of distinct CDR3 sequences, roughly 7.4% of them appearing once. The V end was cut by 5 bases, the J end by 1 base, with 8 bases between. CDR3 length: 13 amino acids. Germline lookup yields CDR1 LNHDA and CDR2 SQIVND (reference sequence). Study results and caveats: Ankylosing spondylitis blood appeared to be characterized by a TCR beta motif of about 8 highly homologous variants. Clones linked to the disease showed a CD8+ phenotype. They occurred at relatively low frequencies in peripheral blood.

Sample: blood, either unsorted or a sorted T cell fraction (not recorded which). The receptor comes from a female donor with ankylosing spondylitis or in good health (not recorded which). The rearrangement links TRBV19 to TRBJ1-1, with D perhaps matching TRBD1 (5 bases). CDR3 region: CASSVTGNTEAFF. In DNA, the CDR3 is TGTGCCAGTAGTGTTACAGGGAACACTGAAGCTTTCTTT.